Described below is a single T cell receptor (beta chain) sequence and its context. The sample originates from a study of blood T cell repertoires in COVID-19. The ends were cut back, 4 bases at V and 3 bases at J, with 12 bases in the middle. CDR1 and CDR2 (germline): MDHEN, SYDVKM. The length of the CDR3 is 14 residues. The data were produced by immunoSEQ multiplex PCR, yet TCRdb's version contains in-frame clones alone and is incomplete. This table holds some 160,000 clones, roughly 88% found once. The genes are TRBV28 and TRBJ1-2, with D possibly matching TRBD1 (5 bases). The receptor was isolated from a young man with COVID-19, enrolled during active disease. The sample consisted of peripheral blood. The CDR3 protein is CASSSGLGHYGYTF. Written as DNA, the CDR3 is TGTGCCAGCAGTTCAGGGTTGGGGCACTATGGCTACACCTTC.